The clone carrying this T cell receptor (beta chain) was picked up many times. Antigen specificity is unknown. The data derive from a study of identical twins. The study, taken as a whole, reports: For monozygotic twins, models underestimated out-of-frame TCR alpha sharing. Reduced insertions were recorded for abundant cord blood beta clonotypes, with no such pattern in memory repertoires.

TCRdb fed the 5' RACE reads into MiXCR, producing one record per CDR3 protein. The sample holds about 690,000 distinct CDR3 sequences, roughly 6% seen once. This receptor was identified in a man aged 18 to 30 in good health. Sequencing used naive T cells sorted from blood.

CDR3 amino acids: CASSLEGRTGELFF. CDR3 bases: TGTGCCAGCAGTTTGGAGGGGCGAACCGGGGAGCTGTTTTTT. The chain employs TRBV11-3 and TRBJ2-2, with D possibly TRBD2 on 6 matching bases. The CDR3 runs 14 residues. The V gene lost 6 bases and the J gene lost 5 bases, with 13 bases spanning the gap. Germline CDR1 reads SGHNT; CDR2 reads YENEEA.